Below, one TCR beta chain is given with its context. What it binds is unknown. The data were produced by immunoSEQ multiplex PCR, yet TCRdb's version contains in-frame clones alone and is incomplete. The data show approximately 90,000 clones, with around nine tenths seen just once and around 2.8% held by the top ten. This entry belongs to a study of T cell responses to AZD1222 COVID-19 vaccine. Study observations and caveats: Only after the peak T cell response were repertoires sampled.

This CDR3 is built from 16 residues. Germline V gives CDR1 KGHSH, CDR2 LQKENI. The germline V and J ends were trimmed by 4 bases and 0 bases, with 13 bases remaining between them. The sequencing used peripheral blood, collected on day 0 of AZD1222 vaccination. The source of this sequence is an adult in good health. The chain joins TRBV18 to TRBJ1-5; weak D call: TRBD1 (6 bases). The CDR3 region has the DNA TGTGCCAGCTCACTTGGGACACAGAATAGCAATCAGCCCCAGCATTTT. This gives the protein CASSLGTQNSNQPQHF.